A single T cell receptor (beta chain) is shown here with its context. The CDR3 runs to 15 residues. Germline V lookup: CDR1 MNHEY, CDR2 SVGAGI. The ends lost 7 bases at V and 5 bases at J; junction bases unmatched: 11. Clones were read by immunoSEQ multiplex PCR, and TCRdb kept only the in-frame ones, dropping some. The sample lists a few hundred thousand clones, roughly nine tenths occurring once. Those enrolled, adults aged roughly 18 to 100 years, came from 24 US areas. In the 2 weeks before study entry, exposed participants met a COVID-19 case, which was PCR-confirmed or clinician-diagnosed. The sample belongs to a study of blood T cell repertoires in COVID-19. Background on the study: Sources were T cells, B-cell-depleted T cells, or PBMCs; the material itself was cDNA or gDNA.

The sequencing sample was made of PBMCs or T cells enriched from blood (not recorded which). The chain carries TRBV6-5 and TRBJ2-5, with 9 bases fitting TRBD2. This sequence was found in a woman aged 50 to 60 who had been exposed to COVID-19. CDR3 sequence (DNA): TGTGCCAGCACGTGGGCGGGGGGGCCTCTTGAGACCCAGTACTTC. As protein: CASTWAGGPLETQYF.